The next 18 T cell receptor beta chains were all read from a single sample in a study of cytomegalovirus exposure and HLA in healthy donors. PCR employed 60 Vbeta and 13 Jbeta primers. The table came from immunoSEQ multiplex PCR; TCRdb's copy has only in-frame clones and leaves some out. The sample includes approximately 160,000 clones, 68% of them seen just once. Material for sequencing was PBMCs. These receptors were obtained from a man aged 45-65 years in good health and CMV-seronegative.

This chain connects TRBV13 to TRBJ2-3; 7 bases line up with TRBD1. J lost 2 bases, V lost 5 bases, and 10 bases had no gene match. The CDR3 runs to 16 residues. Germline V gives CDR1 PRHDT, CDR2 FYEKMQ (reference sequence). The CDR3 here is CASSRDSPSNTDTQYF. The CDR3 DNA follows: TGTGCCAGCAGCCGGGACAGCCCAAGCAACACAGATACGCAGTATTTT.

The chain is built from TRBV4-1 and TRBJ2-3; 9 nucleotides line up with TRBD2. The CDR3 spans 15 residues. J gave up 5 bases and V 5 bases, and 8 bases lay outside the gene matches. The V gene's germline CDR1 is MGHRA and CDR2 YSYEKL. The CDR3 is CASSAAGGRVDTQYF. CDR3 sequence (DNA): TGCGCCAGCAGCGCCGCGGGGGGGCGGGTAGATACGCAGTATTTT.

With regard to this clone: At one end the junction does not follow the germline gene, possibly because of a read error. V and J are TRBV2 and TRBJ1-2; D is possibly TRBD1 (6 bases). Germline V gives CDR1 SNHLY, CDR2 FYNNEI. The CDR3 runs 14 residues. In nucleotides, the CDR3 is TGTGCCAGCAGCGAAGGGGGGGGAGGGTATGGCTACACCTTC. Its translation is CASSEGGGGYGYTF.

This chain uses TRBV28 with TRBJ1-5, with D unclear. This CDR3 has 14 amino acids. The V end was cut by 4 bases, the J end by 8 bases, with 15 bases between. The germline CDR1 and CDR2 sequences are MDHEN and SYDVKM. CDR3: CASSSVRVGEPQHF. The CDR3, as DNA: TGTGCCAGCAGTTCCGTGCGGGTCGGGGAGCCCCAGCATTTT.

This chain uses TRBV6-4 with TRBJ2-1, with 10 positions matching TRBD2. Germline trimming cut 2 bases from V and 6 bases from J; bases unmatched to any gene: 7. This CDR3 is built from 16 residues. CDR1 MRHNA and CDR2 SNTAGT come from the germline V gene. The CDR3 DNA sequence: TGTGCCAGCAGTGACGTAGGGGCTAGCGGGGGCAATGAGCAGTTCTTC. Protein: CASSDVGASGGNEQFF.

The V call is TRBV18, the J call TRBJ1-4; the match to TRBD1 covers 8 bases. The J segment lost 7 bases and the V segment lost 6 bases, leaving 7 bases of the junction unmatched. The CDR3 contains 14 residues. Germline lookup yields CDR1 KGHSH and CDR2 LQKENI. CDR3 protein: CASSRRQGIEKLFF. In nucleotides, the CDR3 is TGTGCCAGCTCGCGGCGACAGGGGATTGAAAAACTGTTTTTT.

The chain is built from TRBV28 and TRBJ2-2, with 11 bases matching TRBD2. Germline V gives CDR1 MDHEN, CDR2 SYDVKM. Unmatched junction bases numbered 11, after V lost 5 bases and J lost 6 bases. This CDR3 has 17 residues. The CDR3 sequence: CASSNSGGAYPPGELFF. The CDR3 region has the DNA TGTGCCAGCAGTAATAGCGGGGGGGCCTATCCCCCCGGGGAGCTGTTTTTT.

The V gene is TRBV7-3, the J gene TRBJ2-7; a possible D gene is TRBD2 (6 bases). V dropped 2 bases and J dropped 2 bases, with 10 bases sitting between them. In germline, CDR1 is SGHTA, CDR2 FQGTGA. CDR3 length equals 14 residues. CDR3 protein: CASSLQAGTYEQYF. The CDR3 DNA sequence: TGTGCCAGCAGCTTACAAGCGGGCACCTACGAGCAGTACTTC.

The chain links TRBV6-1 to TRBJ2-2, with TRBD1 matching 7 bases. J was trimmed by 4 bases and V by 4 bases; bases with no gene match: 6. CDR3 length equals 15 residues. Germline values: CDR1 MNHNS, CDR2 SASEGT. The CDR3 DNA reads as TGTGCCAGCAGTGTCGTACAGGGGACCACCGGGGAGCTGTTTTTT. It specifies CASSVVQGTTGELFF.

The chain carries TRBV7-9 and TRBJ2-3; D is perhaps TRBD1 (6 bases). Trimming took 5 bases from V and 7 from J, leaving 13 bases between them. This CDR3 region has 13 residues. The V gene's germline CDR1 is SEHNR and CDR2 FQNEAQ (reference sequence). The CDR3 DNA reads TGTGCCAGCAGCCTACTAACAGGGAATACGCAGTATTTT. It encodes CASSLLTGNTQYF.

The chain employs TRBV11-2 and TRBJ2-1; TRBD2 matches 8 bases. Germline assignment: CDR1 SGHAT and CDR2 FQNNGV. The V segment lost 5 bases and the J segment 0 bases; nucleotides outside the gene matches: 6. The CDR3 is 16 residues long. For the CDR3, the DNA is TGTGCCAGCAGCCGACTAGCGCAGAGCTCCTACAATGAGCAGTTCTTC. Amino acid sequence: CASSRLAQSSYNEQFF.

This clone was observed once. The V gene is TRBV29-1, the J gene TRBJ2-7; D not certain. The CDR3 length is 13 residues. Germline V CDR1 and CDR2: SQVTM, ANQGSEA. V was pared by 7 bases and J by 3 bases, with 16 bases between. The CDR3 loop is CSAYIVTGYEQYF. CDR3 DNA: TGCAGCGCTTACATAGTGACGGGCTACGAGCAGTACTTC.

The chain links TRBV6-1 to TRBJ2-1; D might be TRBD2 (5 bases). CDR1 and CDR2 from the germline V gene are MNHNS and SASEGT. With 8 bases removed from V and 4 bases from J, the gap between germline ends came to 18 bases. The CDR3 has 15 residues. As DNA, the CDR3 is TGTGCCAGCTGGCCGGGGAGAGAACTTTACAATGAGCAGTTCTTC. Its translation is CASWPGRELYNEQFF.

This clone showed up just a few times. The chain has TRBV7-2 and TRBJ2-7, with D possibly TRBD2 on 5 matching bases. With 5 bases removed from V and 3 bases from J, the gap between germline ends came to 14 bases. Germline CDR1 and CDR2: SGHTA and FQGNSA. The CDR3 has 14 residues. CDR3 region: CASSPDGVNYEQYF. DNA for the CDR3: TGTGCCAGCAGCCCGGACGGGGTGAACTACGAGCAGTACTTC.

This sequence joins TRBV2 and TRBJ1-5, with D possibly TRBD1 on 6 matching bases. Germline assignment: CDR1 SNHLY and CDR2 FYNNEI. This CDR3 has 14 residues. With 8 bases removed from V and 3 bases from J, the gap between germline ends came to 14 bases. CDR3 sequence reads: CASQGQIINQPQHF. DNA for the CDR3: TGTGCCAGCCAAGGACAGATAATCAATCAGCCCCAGCATTTT.

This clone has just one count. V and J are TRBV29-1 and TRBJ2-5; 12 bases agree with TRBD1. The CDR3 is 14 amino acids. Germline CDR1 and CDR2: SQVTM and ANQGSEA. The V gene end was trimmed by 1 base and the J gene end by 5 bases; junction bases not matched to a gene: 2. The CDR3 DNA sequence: TGCAGCGTTGAAGGGGACAGGGGGCATGAGACCCAGTACTTC. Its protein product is CSVEGDRGHETQYF.

CDR3 DNA sequence: TGTGCCAGCACGTCAGGACAGTCCTCTGGGGCCAACGTCCTGACTTTC. This encodes CASTSGQSSGANVLTF. This sequence joins TRBV4-2 and TRBJ2-6, with D maybe TRBD1 (6 bases). The ends were cut back, 7 bases at V and 0 bases at J, with 13 bases in the middle. The CDR3 has 16 residues. Germline V lookup: CDR1 LGHNA, CDR2 YNFKEQ.

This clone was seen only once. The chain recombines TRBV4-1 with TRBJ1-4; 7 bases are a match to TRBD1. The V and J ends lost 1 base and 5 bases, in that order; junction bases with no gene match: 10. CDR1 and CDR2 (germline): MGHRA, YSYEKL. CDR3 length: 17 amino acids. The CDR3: CASSQGFLGQTNEKLFF. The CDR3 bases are TGCGCCAGCAGCCAAGGATTTCTGGGACAGACCAATGAAAAACTGTTTTTT.